This TCR beta chain comes out of a study of blood T cells in healthy people across ages. Details on this clonotype: The antigen remains undetermined.

Germline CDR1 GTSNPN, CDR2 SVGIG (reference sequence). This CDR3 has 14 residues. V lost 0 bases and J lost 4, with 12 bases in between. Primers used in a second PCR of roughly 6 to 11 cycles were a sample-barcoded 5' primer and a J-beta primer mix. Each cDNA was tagged by a template-switch adaptor containing 12 random nucleotides. TCRdb itself ran the 5' RACE reads through MiXCR, one entry per CDR3 protein. The data contain hundreds of thousands of distinct CDR3 sequences, around two fifths of them singletons. Study-level findings and limits: Diversity estimates drawn from one million T cells were deemed underestimates. Roughly linearly, TCR beta diversity per million T cells fell as age increased.

Sequencing used blood. This receptor was identified in a man older than 75 in good health. This sequence joins TRBV30 and TRBJ1-2, with TRBD1 as a possible D gene (5 bases). This CDR3 is CAWSVNRILYGYTF. Here the CDR3 DNA reads TGTGCCTGGAGTGTCAACAGGATCCTCTATGGCTACACCTTC. The full variable domain, in which reference TRBV30 and TRBJ1-2 provide the parts outside the CDR3, is SQTIHQWPATLVQPVGSPLSLECTVEGTSNPNLYWYRQAAGRGLQLLFYSVGIGQISSEVPQNLSASRPQDRQFILSSKKLLLSDSGFYLCAWSVNRILYGYTFGSGTRLTVV.